The clone carrying this T cell receptor (beta chain) was observed a handful of times. The germline V gene encodes CDR1 KGHSH and CDR2 LQKENI. V dropped 1 base and J dropped 8 bases, with 15 bases sitting between them. CDR3 length: 16 amino acids. This specimen belongs to a study of T cells in Graves' hyperthyroidism and ophthalmopathy. Amplified regions were TCR beta CDR3 sequences from RNA transcripts. Primed by the HTBI set, a first-round RT-PCR was run on the TCR CDR3. A single record per CDR3 protein comes from TCRdb applying MiXCR to the multiplex PCR reads. The table has around 200,000 distinct CDR3 sequences, approximately 20% seen once.

What was sequenced was blood. The TCR comes from a man aged 40-49 years with Graves' hyperthyroidism. The gene calls are TRBV18 and TRBJ1-6; no firm D call. The CDR3 DNA follows: TGTGCCAGCTCACCACGCGCAGGAATGTTGGATTCACCCCTCCACTTT. It is translated as CASSPRAGMLDSPLHF.